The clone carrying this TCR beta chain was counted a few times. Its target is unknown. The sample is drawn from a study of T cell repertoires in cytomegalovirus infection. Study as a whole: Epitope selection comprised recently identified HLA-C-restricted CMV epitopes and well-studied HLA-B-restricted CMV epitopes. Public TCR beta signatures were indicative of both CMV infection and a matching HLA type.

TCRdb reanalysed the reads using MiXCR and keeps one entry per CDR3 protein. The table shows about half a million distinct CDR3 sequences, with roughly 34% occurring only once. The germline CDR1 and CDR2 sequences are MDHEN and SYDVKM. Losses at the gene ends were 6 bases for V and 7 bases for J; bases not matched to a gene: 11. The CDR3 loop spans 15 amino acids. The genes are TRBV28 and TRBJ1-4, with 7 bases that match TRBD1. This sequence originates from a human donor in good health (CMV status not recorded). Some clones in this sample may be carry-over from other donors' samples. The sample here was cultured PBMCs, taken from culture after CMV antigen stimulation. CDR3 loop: CASSPEGRGGEKLFF. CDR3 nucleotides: TGTGCCAGCAGCCCCGAAGGCAGGGGGGGTGAAAAACTGTTTTTT.